This T cell receptor (beta chain) was observed in a study of control samples from healthy donors and cancer patients. The CDR3 contains 16 residues. V dropped 3 bases and J dropped 7; count of bases not matched to a gene: 10. The germline V gene has CDR1 SNHLY and CDR2 FYNNEI. The protocol was immunoSEQ multiplex PCR, while the TCRdb copy is restricted to in-frame clones and leaves out a portion. The data show about 120,000 clones, roughly 84% seen once. Sequenced sample: blood. This sequence originates from a man aged 35 to 55 in good health. The gene calls are TRBV2 and TRBJ2-2, with 8 bases fitting TRBD1. For the CDR3, the DNA is TGTGCCAGCAGTGACAAACTTGGGGACAGGAACGGGGAGCTGTTTTTT. As protein: CASSDKLGDRNGELFF.